The clone carrying this T cell receptor (beta chain) has just one count. The antigen is unknown. The data belong to a study of OX40 agonist ivuxolimab in advanced cancers. Across the whole study: Age averaged around 60 years (range roughly 20 to 90), and about 86% were male.

Study-wide points: Some nonresponders likewise displayed low normalized T-cell clonal expansion. At 0.1 to 3.0 mg/kg, clonal expansion of CD4+ and CD8+ blood T cells had occurred by week 6.

This table comes from immunoSEQ multiplex PCR, and its TCRdb copy is limited to in-frame clones, with some not included. The table has about 19,000 clones, about 80% seen once. The CDR3 is made up of 13 amino acids. V shed 0 bases and J shed 4 bases, with 7 bases lying between them. CDR1 is SNHLY and CDR2 is FYNNEI in the germline V gene. The receptor's source is an adult with an advanced solid tumor such as melanoma, head and neck, liver or kidney cancer. This chain joins TRBV2 and TRBJ2-7; D remains unclear. Sequenced here: CD4+ or CD8+ T cells sorted from blood, sampled in a trial of the OX40 agonist ivuxolimab. This chain's CDR3 is CASSEARAYEQYF. In nucleotides, the CDR3 is TGTGCCAGCAGTGAAGCAAGGGCTTACGAGCAGTACTTC.